The clone carrying this TCR beta chain has more than one count but fewer than ten. With 60 Vbeta and 13 Jbeta primers, the PCR was carried out. Using immunoSEQ multiplex PCR, the repertoire was profiled, and TCRdb retains in-frame clones only, with some absent. The sample shows under 300,000 clones, around 90% of them seen only once. These data are taken from a study of cytomegalovirus exposure and HLA in healthy donors. V lost 7 bases, J lost 7 bases, and 8 bases lay in between. CDR3 length: 11 residues. The germline CDR1 and CDR2 sequences are LNHDA and SQIVND (reference sequence). The J gene is TRBJ1-3, the V gene TRBV19, with D possibly being TRBD1 (5 bases). The clonotype was recovered from a girl aged 2-10 years in good health and CMV-seronegative. The specimen sequenced was PBMCs. CDR3 DNA sequence: TGTGCCAGTAACGCAGGGAACACCATATATTTT. Encoded protein: CASNAGNTIYF.